This T cell receptor (beta chain) was recovered during a study of T-cell memory formation after mild COVID-19 (dated by TCRdb to the early 2020s). In terms of the full investigation: TCR sequence clusters from the two donors were largely donor specific. In two donors, T-cell clones that expanded and contracted after mild COVID-19 were tracked by sequencing TCRalpha and TCRbeta repertoires over time. Two young, previously healthy adult volunteers made up the cohort, one male and one female. Broad study findings and their caveats: The second-wave clones that peaked on day 37 were not confirmed to be SARS-CoV-2 specific. The detection of some responding clones in pre-infection memory suggests that pre-existing cross-reactive memory T cells joined the SARS-CoV-2 response. Balanced CD4/CD8 phenotypes were observed for clones contracting from day 15 to 85, whereas a bias towards CD4+ was observed for a second wave of clones expanding from day 15 to 37. Only a couple of mild cases were covered in the study, and larger cohorts including severe cases with pre-infection samples were considered necessary. Contracting CD4+ clones appeared mostly in the CM and EM memory subsets, whereas CD8+ clones were enriched in EMRA.

Inclusive of the bounding cysteine and phenylalanine, the CDR3 is 14 residues long. Left in the record is the CDR3 DNA by itself, 42 bases read in frame from the first base. Clipping removes 6 bases from V and 1 base from J, with 5 as the unmatched junction base count. Taken from the germline V gene, the CDR1 and CDR2 loops are MNHEY and SVGEGT. This clonotype was seen more than once but under ten times. Which antigen it targets is not known. Base qualities are missing; no much larger clone stands one base away. The run used an Illumina NovaSeq 6000. TCRalpha and TCRbeta cDNA libraries were built by 5'RACE with constant-segment primers, adding sample barcodes and unique molecular identifiers. RNA was extracted from every sample with Trizol reagent. Library amplification was performed in two PCR steps, and a second sample barcode and Illumina TruSeq adapters were introduced in the second step. Libraries were sequenced on an Illumina NovaSeq with 2 x 150 bp paired-end reads. As for how the authors treated the data: Reads were demultiplexed and collapsed into UMI-guided consensus sequences with migec v1.2.7. Using mixcr v2.1.11, UMI consensuses were aligned to TRA and TRB V and J templates and then assembled into clonotypes. A clonotype was counted as expanded or contracted only when both edgeR and NoisET called the clonotype significant, with the noise models trained on biological replicates. For edgeR calls, the thresholds were a false discovery rate-adjusted p below 0.01 and a log2 fold-change of 1. As an exploratory analysis of dynamics, max-normalized trajectories of the 1000 most abundant clonotypes were examined with PCA combined with hierarchical clustering. Each responding clone was given a CD4 or CD8 phenotype based on the CD4+ and CD8+ repertoires, which had been sequenced separately. TCRdb passed the public sequencing reads through fastp at Q25 and MiXCR, retaining productive beta sequences. Rows with one shared CDR3 protein collapse into an entry with the most common genes and DNA. These V and J calls rely on TCRdb rather than the paper's analysis. The sample table holds 340,000 or so distinct CDR3 sequences, of which 10% to 15% were seen once. Roughly a fifth of the sample is in the top ten clones.

Ficoll-Paque density gradient centrifugation was the method used to isolate PBMCs. Here the chain combines TRBV6-2 or TRBV6-3 and TRBJ2-7; TRBD1 lines up with 8 middle nucleotides. Sequenced material: PBMCs or a T cell subset sorted from them (not recorded which). The source of this sequence is a young man who had mild COVID-19 (a few samples of this study predate the infection). The sample titles of this study are shuffled in the database, so cell type and time point are left out; the donor was told from shared clones. The CDR3 loop reads CASRGQDLSYEQYF. At the DNA level, the sequence is TGTGCCAGCAGGGGACAGGACCTATCCTACGAGCAGTACTTC.